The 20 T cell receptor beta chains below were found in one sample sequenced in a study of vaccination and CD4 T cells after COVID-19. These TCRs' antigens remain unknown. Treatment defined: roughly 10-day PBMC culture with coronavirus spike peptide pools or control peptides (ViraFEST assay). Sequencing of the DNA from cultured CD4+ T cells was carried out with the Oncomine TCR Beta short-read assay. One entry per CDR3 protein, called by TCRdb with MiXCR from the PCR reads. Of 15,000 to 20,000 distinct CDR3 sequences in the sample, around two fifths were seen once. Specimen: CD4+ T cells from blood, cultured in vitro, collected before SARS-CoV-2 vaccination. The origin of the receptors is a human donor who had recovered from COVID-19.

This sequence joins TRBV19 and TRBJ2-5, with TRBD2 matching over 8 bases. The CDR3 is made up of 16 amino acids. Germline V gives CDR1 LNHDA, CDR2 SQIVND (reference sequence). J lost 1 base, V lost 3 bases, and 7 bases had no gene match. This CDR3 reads CASSIGLAGGQETQYF. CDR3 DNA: TGTGCCAGTAGTATCGGTCTAGCGGGTGGCCAAGAGACCCAGTACTTC.

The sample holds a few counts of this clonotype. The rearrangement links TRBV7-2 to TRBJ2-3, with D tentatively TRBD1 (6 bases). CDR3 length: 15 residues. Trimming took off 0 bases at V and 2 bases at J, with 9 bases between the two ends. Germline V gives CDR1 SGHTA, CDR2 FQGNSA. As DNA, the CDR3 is TGTGCCAGCAGCTTAGCGGGACACCACACAGATACGCAGTATTTT. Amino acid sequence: CASSLAGHHTDTQYF. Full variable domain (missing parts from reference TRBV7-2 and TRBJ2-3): GAGVSQSPSNKVTEKGKDVELRCDPISGHTALYWYRQSLGQGLEFLIYFQGNSAPDKSGLPSDRFSAERTGGSVSTLTIQRTQQEDSAVYLCASSLAGHHTDTQYFGPGTRLTVL.

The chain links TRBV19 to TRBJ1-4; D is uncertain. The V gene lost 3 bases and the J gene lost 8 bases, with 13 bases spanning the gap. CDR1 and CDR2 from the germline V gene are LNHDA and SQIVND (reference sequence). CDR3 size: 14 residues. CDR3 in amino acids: CASSMSHIGEKLFF. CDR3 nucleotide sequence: TGTGCCAGTAGTATGTCGCATATAGGAGAAAAACTGTTTTTT.

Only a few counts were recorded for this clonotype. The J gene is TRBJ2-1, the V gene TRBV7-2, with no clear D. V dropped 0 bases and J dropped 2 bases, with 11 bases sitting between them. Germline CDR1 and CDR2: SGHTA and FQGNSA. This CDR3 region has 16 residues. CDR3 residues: CASSLALQQTYNEQFF. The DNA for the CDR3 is TGTGCCAGCAGCTTAGCCCTTCAGCAGACCTACAATGAGCAGTTCTTC.

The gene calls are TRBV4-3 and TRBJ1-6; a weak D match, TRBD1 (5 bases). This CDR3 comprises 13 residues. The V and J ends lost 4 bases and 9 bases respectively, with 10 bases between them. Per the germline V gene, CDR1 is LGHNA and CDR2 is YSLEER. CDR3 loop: CASSLGTGSPLHF. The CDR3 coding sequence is TGCGCCAGCAGCCTGGGGACTGGTTCACCCCTCCACTTT.

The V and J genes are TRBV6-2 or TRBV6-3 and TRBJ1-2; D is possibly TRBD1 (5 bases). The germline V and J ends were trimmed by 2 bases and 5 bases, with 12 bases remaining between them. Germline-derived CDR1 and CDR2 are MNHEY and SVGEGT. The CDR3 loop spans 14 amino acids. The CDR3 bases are TGTGCCAGCAGTTACCAGGGACGGAGTTATGGCTACACCTTC. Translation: CASSYQGRSYGYTF.

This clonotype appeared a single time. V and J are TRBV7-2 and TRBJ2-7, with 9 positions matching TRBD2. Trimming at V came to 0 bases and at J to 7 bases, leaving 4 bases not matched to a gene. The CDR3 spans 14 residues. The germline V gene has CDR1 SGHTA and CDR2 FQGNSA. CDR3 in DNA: TGTGCCAGCAGCTTAGCGGGGACTAGCTGGGAGCAGTACTTC. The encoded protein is CASSLAGTSWEQYF.

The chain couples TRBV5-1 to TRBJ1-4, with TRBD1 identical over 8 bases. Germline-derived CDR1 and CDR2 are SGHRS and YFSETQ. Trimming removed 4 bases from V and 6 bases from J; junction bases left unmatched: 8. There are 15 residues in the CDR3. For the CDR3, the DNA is TGCGCCAGCAGCAACAATGGACAGGGCGATGAAAAACTGTTTTTT. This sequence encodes CASSNNGQGDEKLFF.

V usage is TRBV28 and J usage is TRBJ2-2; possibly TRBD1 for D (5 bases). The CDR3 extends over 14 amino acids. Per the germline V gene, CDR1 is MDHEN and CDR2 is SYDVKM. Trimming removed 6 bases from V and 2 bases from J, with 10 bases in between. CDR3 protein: CASSLTGNTGELFF. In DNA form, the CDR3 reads TGTGCCAGCAGCTTAACAGGAAACACCGGGGAGCTGTTTTTT.

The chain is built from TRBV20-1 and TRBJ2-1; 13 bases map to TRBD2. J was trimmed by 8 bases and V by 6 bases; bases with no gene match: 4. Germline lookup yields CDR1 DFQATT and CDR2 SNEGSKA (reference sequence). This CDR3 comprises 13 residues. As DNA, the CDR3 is TGCAGTGCAGGACTAGCGGGAGTGGATGAGCAGTTCTTC. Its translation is CSAGLAGVDEQFF.

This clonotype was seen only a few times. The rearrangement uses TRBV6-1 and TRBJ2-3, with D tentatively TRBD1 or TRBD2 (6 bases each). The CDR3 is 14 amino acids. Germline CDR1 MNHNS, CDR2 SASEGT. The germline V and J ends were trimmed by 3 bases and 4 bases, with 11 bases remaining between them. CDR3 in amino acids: CASSEAGGADTQYF. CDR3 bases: TGTGCCAGCAGTGAGGCCGGGGGCGCAGATACGCAGTATTTT.

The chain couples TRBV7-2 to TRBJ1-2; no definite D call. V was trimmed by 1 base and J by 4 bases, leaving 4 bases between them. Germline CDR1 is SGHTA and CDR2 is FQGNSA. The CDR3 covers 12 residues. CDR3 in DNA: TGTGCCAGCAGCTTAGAGGGCTATGGCTACACCTTC. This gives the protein CASSLEGYGYTF.

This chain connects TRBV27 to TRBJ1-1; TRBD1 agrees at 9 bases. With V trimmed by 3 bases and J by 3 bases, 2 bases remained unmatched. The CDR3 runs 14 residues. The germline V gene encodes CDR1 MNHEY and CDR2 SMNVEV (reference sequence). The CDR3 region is CASSFRTGDTEAFF. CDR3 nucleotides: TGTGCCAGCAGTTTTAGGACAGGGGACACTGAAGCTTTCTTT.

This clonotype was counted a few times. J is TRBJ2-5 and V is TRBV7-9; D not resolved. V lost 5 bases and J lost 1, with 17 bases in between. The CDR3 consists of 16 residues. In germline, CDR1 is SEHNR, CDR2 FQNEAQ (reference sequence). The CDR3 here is CASSPRGDGFQETQYF. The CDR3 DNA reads TGTGCCAGCAGCCCCCGTGGCGACGGGTTCCAAGAGACCCAGTACTTC.

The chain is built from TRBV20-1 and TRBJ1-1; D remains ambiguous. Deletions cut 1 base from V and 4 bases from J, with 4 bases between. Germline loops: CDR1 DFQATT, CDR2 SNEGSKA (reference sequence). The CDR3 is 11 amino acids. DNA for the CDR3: TGCAGTGCTAGAGCTCTCACTGAAGCTTTCTTT. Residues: CSARALTEAFF.

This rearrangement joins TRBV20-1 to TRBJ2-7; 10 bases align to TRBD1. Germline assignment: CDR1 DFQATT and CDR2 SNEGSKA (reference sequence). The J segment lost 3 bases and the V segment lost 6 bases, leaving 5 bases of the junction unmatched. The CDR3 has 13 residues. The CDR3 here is CSALTGGVYEQYF. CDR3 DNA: TGCAGTGCGTTGACAGGGGGCGTCTACGAGCAGTACTTC.

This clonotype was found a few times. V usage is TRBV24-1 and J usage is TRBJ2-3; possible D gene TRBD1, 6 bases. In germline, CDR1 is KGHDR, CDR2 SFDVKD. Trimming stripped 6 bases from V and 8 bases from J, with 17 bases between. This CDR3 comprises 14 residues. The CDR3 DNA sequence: TGTGCCACCAGTACCACAGGGTTTATGTCTACGCAGTATTTT. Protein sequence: CATSTTGFMSTQYF.

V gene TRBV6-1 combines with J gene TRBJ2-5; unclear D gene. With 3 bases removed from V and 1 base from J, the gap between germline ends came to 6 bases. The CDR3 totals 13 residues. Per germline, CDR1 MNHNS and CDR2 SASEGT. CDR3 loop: CASSDSTQETQYF. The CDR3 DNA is TGTGCCAGCAGTGATAGTACCCAAGAGACCCAGTACTTC.

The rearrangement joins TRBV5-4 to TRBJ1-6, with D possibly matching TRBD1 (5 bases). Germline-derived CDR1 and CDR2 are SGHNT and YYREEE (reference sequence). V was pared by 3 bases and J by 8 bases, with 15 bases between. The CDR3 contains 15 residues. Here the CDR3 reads CASSSVGLGDSPLHF. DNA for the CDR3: TGTGCCAGCAGCTCGGTGGGGCTGGGGGATTCACCCCTCCACTTT. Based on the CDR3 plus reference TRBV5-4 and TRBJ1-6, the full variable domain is ETGVTQSPTHLIKTRGQQVTLRCSSQSGHNTVSWYQQALGQGPQFIFQYYREEENGRGNFPPRFSGLQFPNYSSELNVNALELDDSALYLCASSSVGLGDSPLHFGNGTRLTVT.

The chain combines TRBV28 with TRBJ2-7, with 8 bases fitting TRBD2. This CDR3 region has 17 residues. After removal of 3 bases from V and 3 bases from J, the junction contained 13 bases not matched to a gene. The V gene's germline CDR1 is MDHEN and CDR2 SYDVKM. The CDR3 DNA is TGTGCCAGCAGTTTTCGGGGGCCAAGCGGGAGAGGCTACGAGCAGTACTTC. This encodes CASSFRGPSGRGYEQYF.